This T cell receptor (beta chain) is drawn from a study of T-cell reconstitution after alpha-beta-depleted transplantation in children. Study-wide results and caveats: The authors attributed T-cell counts and diversity one year after transplant mostly to newly produced T cells. For some patients, TCRbeta diversity was high at day 60 because of recipient T cells and thymic progenitors that survived.

Unique molecular identifiers were used to barcode this TCRbeta library. TCRdb processed the PCR reads anew with MiXCR; each CDR3 protein has one entry. The data show roughly 250,000 distinct CDR3 sequences, roughly 8.2% seen once. After removal of 0 bases from V and 8 bases from J, the junction contained 4 bases not matched to a gene. CDR1 is PRHDT, CDR2 FYEKMQ, per germline (reference sequence). The CDR3 runs 14 residues. This clonotype occurred many times. No antigen is known for it. The sequence was collected from a male patient aged 10 to 17 who had a stem cell transplant for acute lymphoblastic leukemia, so the T cells may come from the graft donor. The sample was PBMCs, mostly from graft donor cells, taken 180 days after TCRalphabeta/CD19-depleted stem cell transplant. This sequence joins TRBV13 and TRBJ2-1, with 7 nucleotides matching TRBD1. This CDR3 reads CASSLGTGFDEQFF. In DNA, the CDR3 is TGTGCCAGCAGCTTAGGGACAGGGTTCGATGAGCAGTTCTTC. Together with reference TRBV13 and TRBJ2-1, the CDR3 gives the full variable domain: AAGVIQSPRHLIKEKRETATLKCYPIPRHDTVYWYQQGPGQDPQFLISFYEKMQSDKGSIPDRFSAQQFSDYHSELNMSSLELGDSALYFCASSLGTGFDEQFFGPGTRLTVL.